This is a list of T cell receptor beta chains from one sample in a study of blood T cell repertoires in COVID-19. Assay: immunoSEQ multiplex PCR; the TCRdb copy retains only in-frame clones and omits some. Among about 280,000 clones listed, roughly 89% were seen once. Specimen: PBMCs or T cells enriched from blood (not recorded which). The receptor source for this set is a woman aged 40 to 50 who had recovered from COVID-19. Each CDR3 is given with its conserved first and last residue. The order of the fields is V gene, J gene, clone size, D gene, CDR3 protein, CDR3 DNA. D genes are given only for firm matches. Clone size is stated in some rows and not others, as once, few, many or a class when expanded.

TRBV2,TRBJ2-7,-,TRBD1,CASSEADRGYYEQYF,TGTGCCAGCAGTGAAGCTGACAGGGGATACTACGAGCAGTACTTC
TRBV19,TRBJ2-1,-,-,CASSKAGSYNEQFF,TGTGCCAGTAGTAAGGCAGGCTCCTACAATGAGCAGTTCTTC
TRBV15,TRBJ2-5,once,-,CATSRDRVGRGAPETQYF,TGTGCCACCAGCAGAGACCGGGTGGGGCGGGGAGCCCCAGAGACCCAGTACTTC
TRBV9,TRBJ2-3,-,-,CASSGSGDTQYF,TGTGCCAGCAGCGGATCAGGGGATACGCAGTATTTT
TRBV11-2,TRBJ2-2,-,TRBD2,CASSQIAGTTGELFF,TGTGCCAGCAGCCAAATAGCGGGCACCACCGGGGAGCTGTTTTTT
TRBV3-1/TRBV3-2,TRBJ2-5,-,TRBD2,CASSQALLAGETQYF,TGTGCCAGCAGCCAAGCCCTGCTAGCGGGAGAGACCCAGTACTTC
TRBV30,TRBJ1-5,-,TRBD1,CAWSHDRGGNQPQHF,TGTGCCTGGAGTCATGACAGGGGGGGCAATCAGCCCCAGCATTTT
TRBV27,TRBJ2-7,-,-,CASSGGGGPRYEQYF,TGTGCCAGCAGTGGAGGGGGAGGGCCTCGGTACGAGCAGTACTTC
TRBV5-6,TRBJ2-7,-,-,CASSLLEGRTYEQYF,TGTGCCAGCAGCTTGCTGGAGGGGCGCACCTACGAGCAGTACTTC
TRBV24-1,TRBJ2-3,-,-,CATSDWGEGTDTQYF,TGTGCCACCAGTGATTGGGGAGAGGGCACAGATACGCAGTATTTT
TRBV28,TRBJ1-3,-,-,CASSLDSVGNTIYF,TGTGCCAGCAGTTTAGACTCCGTTGGAAACACCATATATTTT
TRBV11-2,TRBJ1-5,-,-,CASSLGGGGGNHQPQHF,TGTGCCAGCAGCTTAGGAGGGGGGGGAGGCAACCATCAGCCCCAGCATTTT
TRBV7-9,TRBJ1-3,few,-,CASSLGHSGNTIYF,TGTGCCAGCAGCTTAGGGCACTCTGGAAACACCATATATTTT
TRBV11-2,TRBJ2-5,-,-,CASSLELGFPKEETQYF,TGTGCCAGCAGCTTAGAACTCGGGTTCCCAAAAGAGGAGACCCAGTACTTC
TRBV7-2,TRBJ2-1,once,-,CASSFEGILNEQFF,TGTGCCAGCAGCTTCGAGGGAATCCTTAATGAGCAGTTCTTC
TRBV7-3,TRBJ2-3,once,TRBD1,CASSSPEDRASTDTQYF,TGTGCCAGCAGCTCACCTGAGGACAGGGCGAGCACAGATACGCAGTATTTT
TRBV5-1,TRBJ2-5,-,-,CASSLAAQETQYF,TGCGCCAGCAGCTTGGCTGCGCAAGAGACCCAGTACTTC
TRBV6-5,TRBJ1-1,-,TRBD1,CASSTRGRRNTEAFF,TGTGCCAGCAGTACGAGGGGGCGAAGGAACACTGAAGCTTTCTTT
TRBV7-9,TRBJ2-5,-,TRBD1,CASSLTDRGRKETQYF,TGTGCCAGCAGCTTGACAGACAGGGGGCGCAAGGAGACCCAGTACTTC
TRBV6-5,TRBJ2-3,-,-,CASSYSLVADTQYF,TGTGCCAGCAGTTACTCTCTAGTTGCAGATACGCAGTATTTT
TRBV18,TRBJ1-2,-,-,CASSPDGGNYGYTF,TGTGCCAGCTCACCAGATGGGGGGAACTATGGCTACACCTTC
TRBV5-1,TRBJ2-7,-,TRBD2,CASSLSSSGPYEQYF,TGCGCCAGCAGCCTTTCCTCTAGCGGCCCCTACGAGCAGTACTTC
TRBV5-8,TRBJ1-2,-,-,CASSSARPSGTQKGYTF,TGTGCCAGCAGCTCCGCGAGACCATCCGGGACTCAAAAAGGCTACACCTTC
TRBV28,TRBJ1-1,-,-,CASSFGGLKLIEAFF,TGTGCCAGCAGTTTTGGAGGGCTGAAGCTGATAGAAGCTTTCTTT
TRBV28,TRBJ1-2,-,-,CASRRTANYGYTF,TGTGCCAGCAGGAGGACAGCTAACTATGGCTACACCTTC
TRBV9,TRBJ1-6,-,TRBD1,CASSRTGDNSPLHF,TGTGCCAGCAGCAGGACAGGCGATAATTCACCCCTCCACTTT
TRBV7-6,TRBJ2-7,-,TRBD2,CASSKREPSGGEQYF,TGTGCCAGCAGCAAACGGGAGCCCTCGGGGGGTGAGCAGTACTTC
TRBV2,TRBJ2-5,-,TRBD2,CASSGRTSVGGTQYF,TGTGCCAGCAGTGGAAGGACTAGCGTGGGAGGAACCCAGTACTTC
TRBV18,TRBJ2-3,-,TRBD1,CASSRGQGPVNTQYF,TGTGCCAGCTCAAGGGGACAGGGTCCTGTTAATACGCAGTATTTT
TRBV5-1,TRBJ2-7,-,TRBD2,CASSSLAGGYYEQYF,TGCGCCAGCAGCTCCTTAGCGGGAGGCTACTACGAGCAGTACTTC
TRBV7-9,TRBJ1-2,-,-,CASSHRDNPAGYGYTF,TGTGCCAGCAGCCACAGAGATAATCCAGCAGGCTATGGCTACACCTTC
TRBV7-2,TRBJ2-1,-,TRBD1,CASSSPGQGASGPYNEQFF,TGTGCCAGCAGCTCCCCCGGACAGGGGGCTAGCGGGCCGTACAATGAGCAGTTCTTC
TRBV6-5,TRBJ1-2,few,-,CATGQNYGYTF,TGTGCCACCGGACAGAACTATGGCTACACCTTC
TRBV11-2,TRBJ2-2,once,TRBD2,CASSLELAGVTGELFF,TGTGCCAGCAGCTTAGAACTAGCGGGAGTAACCGGGGAGCTGTTTTTT
TRBV7-2,TRBJ2-2,once,TRBD2,CASTMTSGRNTGELFF,TGTGCCAGCACCATGACTAGCGGGAGAAATACCGGGGAGCTGTTTTTT
TRBV28,TRBJ2-7,-,TRBD1,CASSLTGGRYEQYF,TGTGCCAGCAGTTTAACAGGGGGAAGGTACGAGCAGTACTTC
TRBV18,TRBJ1-5,-,-,CASSLTESNQPQHF,TGTGCCAGCTCGCTTACAGAGAGCAATCAGCCCCAGCATTTT
TRBV28,TRBJ2-3,-,TRBD2,CASSSWGTSADTQYF,TGTGCCAGCAGTTCCTGGGGGACTAGCGCAGATACGCAGTATTTT
TRBV6-5,TRBJ2-4,-,-,CASSRPRNIQYF,TGTGCCAGCAGTAGGCCCAGGAACATTCAGTACTTC
TRBV7-6,TRBJ2-2,-,-,CASSLVTNTGELFF,TGTGCCAGCAGCTTAGTAACGAACACCGGGGAGCTGTTTTTT
TRBV19,TRBJ2-5,-,-,CASSESELEETQYF,TGTGCCAGTAGTGAATCCGAACTAGAGGAGACCCAGTACTTC
TRBV7-2,TRBJ1-2,-,TRBD1,CASRSGQNYGYTF,TGTGCCAGCAGGTCGGGACAGAACTATGGCTACACCTTC
TRBV3-1/TRBV3-2,TRBJ2-3,-,TRBD2,CASSQLADTDTQYF,TGTGCCAGCAGCCAACTAGCGGACACAGATACGCAGTATTTT
TRBV6-5,TRBJ2-7,-,TRBD1,CASDSGTGFHEQYF,TGTGCCAGCGACTCCGGGACAGGGTTCCACGAGCAGTACTTC
TRBV19,TRBJ1-5,once,TRBD1,CASSIGQGNQPQHF,TGTGCCAGTAGTATAGGACAGGGGAATCAGCCCCAGCATTTT
TRBV5-4,TRBJ2-7,once,TRBD1,CASSPGTGGRLGLYEQYF,TGTGCCAGCAGCCCGGGGACAGGGGGCCGCTTAGGACTCTACGAGCAGTACTTC
TRBV27,TRBJ2-3,-,-,CASSPQGQLKTDTQYF,TGTGCCAGCAGTCCTCAGGGGCAACTAAAAACAGATACGCAGTATTTT